The 32 T cell receptor beta chains given below trace back to one sample, sequenced in a study of multiple sclerosis patients with progressive multifocal leukoencephalopathy. Assay: immunoSEQ multiplex PCR; the TCRdb copy retains only in-frame clones and omits some. The sample yields about 32,000 clones, 80% to 95% seen once. Indicated time point: before natalizumab initiation. Sequenced material: PBMCs. These receptors came from a man aged 30 to 39 with multiple sclerosis.

CDR3 sequence: CASSKGAGHFSSYNEQFF. Here the CDR3 DNA reads TGTGCCAGCAGCAAAGGGGCGGGGCACTTTAGCTCCTACAATGAGCAGTTCTTC. The rearrangement joins TRBV21-1 to TRBJ2-1; the table's D call, TRBD2, has no DNA check behind it. TRBV21-1 is assigned pseudogene status. The CDR3 has 18 residues.

The V gene is TRBV7-7, the J gene TRBJ2-3; weak D call: TRBD1 (6 bases). The V end was cut by 5 bases, the J end by 6 bases, with 24 bases between. This CDR3 has 17 residues. Germline V lookup: CDR1 SSHAT, CDR2 FNYEAQ (reference sequence). This CDR3 reads CASSPSVVIGGRDTQYF. The CDR3 DNA reads as TGTGCCAGCAGCCCCTCGGTAGTCATAGGGGGAAGGGATACGCAGTATTTT.

The chain is built from TRBV4-3 and TRBJ2-3; 9 positions agree with TRBD2. V shed 0 bases and J 1 base; nucleotides not matched to a gene: 11. The CDR3 runs 19 residues. Per the germline V gene, CDR1 is LGHNA and CDR2 is YSLEER. The CDR3 loop is CASSQDTYRGRGRTDTQYF. The CDR3 coding sequence is TGCGCCAGCAGCCAAGATACGTATCGCGGGAGGGGACGCACAGATACGCAGTATTTT.

V and J are TRBV10-3 and TRBJ1-2; no reliable D call. Trimming left V 7 bases short and J 2 bases short, with 11 bases between. In germline, CDR1 is ENHRY, CDR2 SYGVKD. This CDR3 contains 13 residues. DNA for the CDR3: TGTGCCATCAATCCTGCGGGGAACTATGGCTACACCTTC. Protein product: CAINPAGNYGYTF.

The J gene is TRBJ1-3, the V gene TRBV5-4, with no clear D. The length of the CDR3 is 16 residues. The germline V gene encodes CDR1 SGHNT and CDR2 YYREEE (reference sequence). V lost 8 bases, J lost 0 bases, and 18 bases lay in between. CDR3 nucleotides: TGTGCCAGTAACCTCGACCGGGCGTCCTCTGGAAACACCATATATTTT. It encodes CASNLDRASSGNTIYF.

CDR3 bases: TGTGCCAGCAGCTTAGAAGGGCCCCCGAGGAACTATGGCTACACCTTC. Protein: CASSLEGPPRNYGYTF. The V call is TRBV7-9, the J call TRBJ1-2; D ambiguous. V lost 1 base, J lost 2 bases, and 14 bases lay in between. The germline V gene encodes CDR1 SEHNR and CDR2 FQNEAQ (reference sequence). CDR3 length: 16 amino acids.

V is TRBV27 and J is TRBJ2-7; 7 bases are shared with TRBD1. Per germline, CDR1 MNHEY and CDR2 SMNVEV (reference sequence). This CDR3 is 13 amino acids long. V shed 1 base and J 3 bases; nucleotides not matched to a gene: 0. The CDR3 protein is CASSLYRGYEQYV. The CDR3, as DNA: TGTGCCAGCAGTTTATACAGGGGCTACGAGCAGTACGTC.

The V call is TRBV4-3, the J call TRBJ2-3; D is ambiguous. CDR1 and CDR2 (germline): LGHNA, YSLEER. This CDR3 has 16 amino acids. Trimming pared 0 bases from V and 6 bases from J, leaving 16 bases between. The CDR3 loop reads CASSQEKGFLADTQYF. The CDR3 bases are TGCGCCAGCAGCCAAGAAAAGGGATTCTTGGCCGATACGCAGTATTTT.

This chain joins TRBV30 and TRBJ2-3, with D hard to call. V was cut by 1 base and J by 9 bases, with 14 bases left in between. Germline V gives CDR1 GTSNPN, CDR2 SVGIG (reference sequence). There are 13 residues in the CDR3. This CDR3 reads CAWSGVAVGTQYF. CDR3 coding DNA: TGTGCCTGGAGTGGGGTGGCGGTTGGAACGCAGTATTTT.

This chain connects TRBV27 to TRBJ1-1; TRBD1 matches 8 bases. Germline V gives CDR1 MNHEY, CDR2 SMNVEV (reference sequence). The CDR3 runs 13 residues. The V and J ends lost 6 bases and 5 bases, in that order; junction bases with no gene match: 5. CDR3 in DNA: TGTGCCAGCAGGAAACAGGGGGAGACTGAAGCTTTCTTT. Translating it yields CASRKQGETEAFF.

The chain couples TRBV15 to TRBJ1-5; tentatively, D is TRBD1 (5 bases). Trimming took 3 bases from V and 2 from J, leaving 11 bases between them. Germline CDR1 is LNHNV and CDR2 is YYDKDF (reference sequence). This CDR3 has 15 amino acids. CDR3 sequence (DNA): TGTGCCACCAGCAGTTACAGGAGGCGCAATCAGCCCCAGCATTTT. Amino acid sequence: CATSSYRRRNQPQHF.

The chain recombines TRBV10-2 with TRBJ2-5; 12 bases map to TRBD2. The J call may not be correct, given that the DNA end is closer to TRBJ2-7. The CDR3 contains 14 residues. Looked up from germline, CDR1 is WSHSY and CDR2 is SAAADI. CDR3 sequence (DNA): TGCGCCAGCAAGAGACTAGCGGGAGCCTACGAGCAGTACTTC. It specifies CASKRLAGAYEQYF.

J is TRBJ1-2 and V is TRBV9; D is unresolved. From germline, CDR1 is SGDLS and CDR2 YYNGEE. The V and J ends lost 4 bases and 3 bases respectively, with 10 bases between them. This CDR3 contains 13 residues. CDR3 region: CASSPSADYGYTF. The CDR3 DNA sequence: TGTGCCAGCAGCCCCTCTGCTGACTATGGCTACACCTTC.

The chain links TRBV11-2 to TRBJ2-4, with 7 bases lining up with TRBD1. The germline gives CDR1 SGHAT, CDR2 FQNNGV. The CDR3 covers 14 residues. V lost 5 bases and J lost 6; bases outside the gene matches: 7. The CDR3 nucleotides are TGTGCCAGCAGCGAAAGACAGGGCGGAAACATTCAGTACTTC. This gives the protein CASSERQGGNIQYF.

The chain has TRBV19 and TRBJ2-1, with D possibly being TRBD2 (6 bases). Germline V gives CDR1 LNHDA, CDR2 SQIVND (reference sequence). The CDR3 runs 15 residues. V was pared by 3 bases and J by 4 bases, with 13 bases between. In DNA, the CDR3 is TGTGCCAGTAGTATGGAGGGATCAGGGTACAATGAGCAGTTCTTC. Encoded protein: CASSMEGSGYNEQFF.

This chain uses TRBV4-3 with TRBJ1-4, with TRBD1 matching 9 bases. V lost 2 bases to trimming and J lost 8 bases; unmatched junction nucleotides: 6. This CDR3 is built from 15 residues. Germline V gives CDR1 LGHNA, CDR2 YSLEER. The CDR3 sequence: CASSQTLTGGEKLFF. CDR3 bases: TGCGCCAGCAGCCAAACCTTGACAGGGGGAGAAAAACTGTTTTTT.

V is TRBV9 and J is TRBJ2-5; 7 bases fit TRBD2. This CDR3 is built from 18 residues. CDR1 and CDR2 (germline): SGDLS, YYNGEE. J gave up 0 bases and V 1 base, and 12 bases lay outside the gene matches. CDR3 in DNA: TGTGCCAGCAGCGTAACGGCTAGCGGAGGGGCATACCAAGAGACCCAGTACTTC. It translates to CASSVTASGGAYQETQYF.

V is TRBV9 and J is TRBJ2-3, with a possible D match to TRBD2 (5 bases). The CDR3 is 15 residues long. CDR1 and CDR2 (germline): SGDLS, YYNGEE. The ends were cut back, 2 bases at V and 1 base at J, with 11 bases in the middle. The CDR3 DNA follows: TGTGCCAGCAGCGTTGAACTAGGGCGCACAGATACGCAGTATTTT. Residues: CASSVELGRTDTQYF.

The chain employs TRBV7-9 and TRBJ2-1; the match to TRBD2 covers 12 bases. The CDR3 contains 16 residues. In germline, CDR1 is SEHNR, CDR2 FQNEAQ (reference sequence). J lost 9 bases, V lost 6 bases, and 12 bases had no gene match. CDR3 loop: CASRSLTSGRKGEQFF. The CDR3 bases are TGTGCCAGCAGATCTCTTACTAGCGGGAGGAAAGGTGAGCAGTTCTTC.

The rearrangement uses TRBV6-4 and TRBJ2-7; TRBD2 matches 9 bases. V shed 2 bases and J 2 bases; nucleotides not matched to a gene: 13. CDR3 size: 18 residues. CDR1 and CDR2 (germline): MRHNA, SNTAGT. CDR3 amino acids: CASSDPQLAGGATYEQYF. The DNA for the CDR3 is TGTGCCAGCAGTGACCCCCAGCTGGCGGGAGGGGCGACCTACGAGCAGTACTTC.

This rearrangement joins TRBV7-9 to TRBJ2-3, with 8 bases matching TRBD2. With 2 bases clipped from V and 0 bases from J, the junction kept 1 base outside the gene matches. Germline V lookup: CDR1 SEHNR, CDR2 FQNEAQ (reference sequence). The CDR3 contains 15 residues. For the CDR3, the DNA is TGTGCCAGCAGCTTACCTAGCGGGAGCACAGATACGCAGTATTTT. This gives the protein CASSLPSGSTDTQYF.

The chain joins TRBV11-2 to TRBJ2-5; 10 nucleotides match TRBD2. CDR3 length equals 16 residues. Germline-derived CDR1 and CDR2 are SGHAT and FQNNGV. V lost 2 bases to trimming and J lost 2 bases; unmatched junction nucleotides: 5. CDR3 nucleotides: TGTGCCAGCAGCTTAACTAGCGGGAACCCTCAAGAGACCCAGTACTTC. The encoded protein is CASSLTSGNPQETQYF.

J is TRBJ1-2 and V is TRBV6-6; 8 bases align to TRBD1. J was trimmed by 5 bases and V by 2 bases; bases with no gene match: 4. Germline loops: CDR1 MNHNY, CDR2 SVGAGI (reference sequence). The CDR3 covers 14 residues. The CDR3 here is CASSYGDRGYGYTF. The DNA of the CDR3 is TGTGCCAGCAGTTACGGCGACAGGGGATATGGCTACACCTTC.

The chain employs TRBV6-1 and TRBJ2-3, with D hard to call. The CDR3 sequence is 14 residues long. Trimming cost V 4 bases and J 5 bases, with 13 bases left between them. CDR1 and CDR2 (germline): MNHNS, SASEGT. For the CDR3, the DNA is TGTGCCAGCAGTGTCCACAGACCAGGAGATACGCAGTATTTT. It encodes CASSVHRPGDTQYF.

V usage is TRBV7-6 and J usage is TRBJ2-5; the D is unclear. The length of the CDR3 is 17 residues. The ends were cut back, 5 bases at V and 2 bases at J, with 21 bases in the middle. Germline V gene data show CDR1 as SGHVS and CDR2 as FNYEAQ. CDR3 amino acids: CASSPRRVLTQQETQYF. The CDR3 coding sequence is TGTGCCAGCAGCCCCCGTCGGGTCCTTACTCAACAAGAGACCCAGTACTTC.

The chain joins TRBV5-8 to TRBJ1-2; no clear D. Per germline, CDR1 SGHTS and CDR2 YDEGEE. The CDR3 has 15 amino acids. V was cut by 1 base and J by 4 bases, with 14 bases left in between. The CDR3 nucleotides are TGTGCCAGCAGCTTGTCCGGACTTAGGAGCTATGGCTACACCTTC. This encodes CASSLSGLRSYGYTF.

The gene calls are TRBV27 and TRBJ2-7; 8 bases align to TRBD2. V dropped 4 bases and J dropped 4; count of bases not matched to a gene: 3. The CDR3 has 13 amino acids. Germline V gives CDR1 MNHEY, CDR2 SMNVEV (reference sequence). The CDR3 loop is CASSSQREYEQYF. The CDR3 DNA sequence: TGTGCCAGCAGTTCCCAGCGGGAGTACGAGCAGTACTTC.

This rearrangement joins TRBV30 to TRBJ1-1, with D perhaps TRBD1 (6 bases). V was shortened by 5 bases and J by 0 bases, with 16 bases between the two germline ends. CDR1 is GTSNPN, CDR2 SVGIG, per germline (reference sequence). The CDR3 extends over 15 amino acids. The CDR3 region has the DNA TGTGCCTGGTCTCCGGGGGCGGGGATGAACACTGAAGCTTTCTTT. Translated, it gives CAWSPGAGMNTEAFF.

The CDR3 region has the DNA TGCAGCGTCGACCTGCCGGGACTAGTGGGCCCCGGGGAGCTGTTTTTT. Translation: CSVDLPGLVGPGELFF. The chain has TRBV29-1 and TRBJ2-2; TRBD2 matches at 8 bases. Germline CDR1 and CDR2: SQVTM and ANQGSEA. CDR3 length equals 16 residues. V was clipped by 6 bases and J by 6 bases; unmatched bases: 15.

This chain connects TRBV13 to TRBJ2-1; 7 bases are a match to TRBD2. Trimming took 6 bases from V and 3 from J; bases not matched to a gene: 11. This CDR3 has 16 amino acids. The germline V gene has CDR1 PRHDT and CDR2 FYEKMQ (reference sequence). DNA of the CDR3: TGTGCCAGCAGTCCCCTCGGCGGGAGAGACTACAATGAGCAGTTCTTC. This sequence encodes CASSPLGGRDYNEQFF. The full variable domain, rest sourced from reference TRBV13 and TRBJ2-1, is AAGVIQSPRHLIKEKRETATLKCYPIPRHDTVYWYQQGPGQDPQFLISFYEKMQSDKGSIPDRFSAQQFSDYHSELNMSSLELGDSALYFCASSPLGGRDYNEQFFGPGTRLTVL.

This chain connects TRBV5-1 to TRBJ1-2, with D tentatively TRBD1 (6 bases). The CDR3 runs 14 residues. Germline assignment: CDR1 SGHRS and CDR2 YFSETQ. Trimming pared 4 bases from V and 6 bases from J, leaving 16 bases between. This CDR3 reads CASSPSGAGHGYTF. CDR3 sequence (DNA): TGCGCCAGCAGCCCCTCGGGGGCAGGGCATGGCTACACCTTC.

This chain links TRBV6-5 with TRBJ2-1, with no clear D. The CDR3 covers 14 residues. V was clipped by 5 bases and J by 8 bases, with 16 bases between them. Germline V gene data show CDR1 as MNHEY and CDR2 as SVGAGI. As DNA, the CDR3 is TGTGCCAGCAGTGCCCGGCGGAGAGGCGATGAGCAGTTCTTC. Encoded protein: CASSARRRGDEQFF.